Each of the 20 T cell receptor beta chains below was sequenced from the same sample in a study of shared clonotypes between healthy human individuals. TCRdb's table, derived via immunoSEQ multiplex PCR, lists solely in-frame clones and lacks some. The top ten hold approximately 0.3% of the sample, which has hundreds of thousands of clones, roughly 98% seen once. As defined, naive CD8 cells were CD45RO-negative and positively selected for CCR7, with terminally differentiated effector memory CD45RA+ cells excluded. The sequencing sample was made of naive CD8+ T cells sorted from blood. The origin of the receptors is a man aged 25 to 40 in good health.

This clone was detected only once. J is TRBJ2-5 and V is TRBV7-3; 8 nucleotides agree with TRBD1. CDR1 is SGHTA, CDR2 FQGTGA, per germline. The CDR3 spans 15 residues. The V gene end was trimmed by 2 bases and the J gene end by 4 bases; junction bases not matched to a gene: 6. CDR3 amino acids: CASSLSGGGIETQYF. In nucleotides, the CDR3 is TGTGCCAGCAGCTTATCAGGGGGCGGAATAGAGACCCAGTACTTC.

This chain connects TRBV6-6 to TRBJ1-2, with D perhaps TRBD1 (6 bases). CDR1 MNHNY and CDR2 SVGAGI come from the germline V gene (reference sequence). The V end lost 8 bases, the J end lost 6 bases, and 22 bases lay between the germline ends. This CDR3 comprises 15 residues. Here the CDR3 reads CASGNGYGQPDGYTF. For the CDR3, the DNA is TGTGCCAGCGGTAACGGTTATGGACAGCCCGATGGCTACACCTTC.

The chain combines TRBV6-6 with TRBJ2-1; maybe TRBD2 (5 bases). V dropped 2 bases and J dropped 1 base, with 9 bases sitting between them. This CDR3 is 15 amino acids long. Germline-derived CDR1 and CDR2 are MNHNY and SVGAGI (reference sequence). The CDR3 region is CASSYRTGSYNEQFF. CDR3 bases: TGTGCCAGCAGTTACCGGACTGGTTCCTACAATGAGCAGTTCTTC.

The genes are TRBV4-3 and TRBJ2-7, with D perhaps TRBD2 (6 bases). Trimming shortened V by 0 bases and J by 1 base, and 13 bases separated the two germline ends. Per the germline V gene, CDR1 is LGHNA and CDR2 is YSLEER. This CDR3 comprises 16 residues. The CDR3 region has the DNA TGCGCCAGCAGCCAAGATGGGGGGACGCCGTCCTACGAGCAGTACTTC. It is translated as CASSQDGGTPSYEQYF.

The sample holds one count of this clone. V gene TRBV4-1 combines with J gene TRBJ1-5, with a possible D match to TRBD1 (5 bases). CDR3 length equals 14 residues. Trimming cost V 1 base and J 6 bases, with 10 bases left between them. Per the germline V gene, CDR1 is MGHRA and CDR2 is YSYEKL. The CDR3 region is CASSQGGVAQPQHF. As DNA, the CDR3 is TGCGCCAGCAGCCAAGGGGGGGTCGCTCAGCCCCAGCATTTT.

This chain uses TRBV7-6 with TRBJ2-7, with 7 bases aligning to TRBD1. The CDR3 extends over 17 amino acids. Germline CDR1 reads SGHVS; CDR2 reads FNYEAQ. J gave up 2 bases and V 4 bases, and 14 bases lay outside the gene matches. CDR3 sequence: CASSSTGSGFSPYEQYF. The DNA of the CDR3 is TGTGCCAGCAGCTCGACAGGGTCTGGTTTTAGTCCCTACGAGCAGTACTTC. Filled out from reference TRBV7-6 and TRBJ2-7, the complete variable domain reads GAGVSQSPRYKVTKRGQDVALRCDPISGHVSLYWYRQALGQGPEFLTYFNYEAQQDKSGLPNDRFSAERPEGSISTLTIQRTEQRDSAMYRCASSSTGSGFSPYEQYFGPGTRLTVT.

The chain combines TRBV5-8 with TRBJ2-1; TRBD2 agrees at 8 bases. The CDR3 sequence is 14 residues long. The V and J ends lost 2 bases and 4 bases, in that order; junction bases with no gene match: 2. From germline, CDR1 is SGHTS and CDR2 YDEGEE. The CDR3 sequence: CASSFSGIYNEQFF. For the CDR3, the DNA is TGTGCCAGCAGCTTTAGCGGGATTTACAATGAGCAGTTCTTC.

The chain employs TRBV6-5 and TRBJ1-2; D is undetermined. CDR3 length: 14 residues. Looked up from germline, CDR1 is MNHEY and CDR2 is SVGAGI. V shed 0 bases and J shed 4 bases, with 9 bases lying between them. CDR3 loop: CASSYSTKLYGYTF. In DNA, the CDR3 is TGTGCCAGCAGTTACTCGACAAAGCTCTATGGCTACACCTTC.

This sequence joins TRBV4-3 and TRBJ2-7; 12 bases fit TRBD1. Trimming at V came to 0 bases and at J to 6 bases, leaving 3 bases not matched to a gene. The CDR3 extends over 15 amino acids. The germline V gene has CDR1 LGHNA and CDR2 YSLEER. The CDR3 loop is CASSQEGQGASEQYF. The CDR3 region has the DNA TGCGCCAGCAGCCAAGAGGGACAGGGGGCCTCCGAGCAGTACTTC.

The chain employs TRBV9 and TRBJ2-1; 14 nucleotides agree with TRBD2. Germline CDR1 is SGDLS and CDR2 is YYNGEE. The CDR3 sequence is 19 residues long. The ends lost 0 bases at V and 3 bases at J; junction bases unmatched: 8. The CDR3 region has the DNA TGTGCCAGCAGCGTAGCTGGGACTAGCGGGAGAAGAGGCTACAATGAGCAGTTCTTC. It is translated as CASSVAGTSGRRGYNEQFF.

A remark on this clone: The junction departs from the called germline gene at one end, perhaps through a read error. The chain has TRBV6-1 and TRBJ2-7; D unclear. The CDR3 length is 15 residues. CDR1 and CDR2 (germline): MNHNS, SASEGT. This CDR3 reads CANSVGDSVGYEQYF. The CDR3 DNA follows: TGTGCCAACAGTGTAGGTGACTCCGTGGGCTACGAGCAGTACTTC.

The V call is TRBV6-6, the J call TRBJ2-7; D is unresolved. The length of the CDR3 is 14 residues. The germline CDR1 and CDR2 sequences are MNHNY and SVGAGI (reference sequence). Trimming pared 6 bases from V and 7 bases from J, leaving 19 bases between. The CDR3 spells CASRPDGYTLEQYF. DNA for the CDR3: TGTGCCAGCAGGCCGGACGGATACACTCTGGAGCAGTACTTC.

V usage is TRBV29-1 and J usage is TRBJ1-2; 9 nucleotides agree with TRBD1. Trimming removed 4 bases from V and 7 bases from J; junction bases left unmatched: 13. Germline V gene lookup returns CDR1 SQVTM and CDR2 ANQGSEA. The CDR3 loop spans 15 amino acids. CDR3 region: CSVVDGQGFNGGYTF. The CDR3 DNA reads as TGCAGCGTTGTTGATGGACAGGGGTTTAACGGTGGCTACACCTTC.

J is TRBJ2-2 and V is TRBV27, with a possible D match to TRBD2 (5 bases). Germline assignment: CDR1 MNHEY and CDR2 SMNVEV (reference sequence). This CDR3 region has 17 residues. V dropped 0 bases and J dropped 2 bases, with 13 bases sitting between them. The CDR3 is CASSLSTWTFNTGELFF. Here the CDR3 DNA reads TGTGCCAGCAGTTTATCGACATGGACTTTTAACACCGGGGAGCTGTTTTTT.

The chain is built from TRBV29-1 and TRBJ2-1; possible D gene TRBD2, 5 bases. This CDR3 contains 13 residues. The V gene lost 1 base and the J gene lost 6 bases, with 10 bases spanning the gap. Germline V CDR1 and CDR2: SQVTM, ANQGSEA. The CDR3 protein is CSVEVPTSNEQFF. The CDR3 coding sequence is TGCAGCGTTGAAGTTCCTACTAGCAATGAGCAGTTCTTC.

This chain uses TRBV9 with TRBJ1-2; D is uncertain. Germline lookup yields CDR1 SGDLS and CDR2 YYNGEE. This CDR3 contains 16 residues. The V and J ends lost 4 bases and 0 bases respectively, with 16 bases between them. The CDR3 protein is CASSPREPLTNYGYTF. In nucleotides, the CDR3 is TGTGCCAGCAGCCCTCGGGAGCCACTCACTAACTATGGCTACACCTTC.

The chain uses TRBV5-4 and TRBJ2-7; 8 bases are a match to TRBD1. V lost 0 bases, J lost 3 bases, and 11 bases stayed unmatched. This CDR3 is 17 amino acids long. Germline V gene lookup returns CDR1 SGHNT and CDR2 YYREEE (reference sequence). The CDR3 is CASSLALGQGHLYEQYF. DNA for the CDR3: TGTGCCAGCAGCTTGGCTCTTGGACAGGGACATCTCTACGAGCAGTACTTC.

V is TRBV4-1 and J is TRBJ2-7; TRBD2 is a possible D gene (5 bases). This CDR3 is built from 13 residues. Trimming cost V 3 bases and J 5 bases, with 11 bases left between them. Germline CDR1 reads MGHRA; CDR2 reads YSYEKL. The CDR3 reads CASSHQDFHEQYF. The CDR3 DNA sequence: TGCGCCAGCAGCCACCAGGACTTCCACGAGCAGTACTTC.

The rearrangement joins TRBV7-6 to TRBJ2-3; a possible D gene is TRBD2 (5 bases). CDR1 is SGHVS and CDR2 is FNYEAQ in the germline V gene. The length of the CDR3 is 17 residues. The V and J ends lost 4 bases and 2 bases respectively, with 19 bases between them. The CDR3 nucleotides are TGTGCCAGCAGCTCCCTGGGAGAGGAGGAGTACACAGATACGCAGTATTTT. It encodes CASSSLGEEEYTDTQYF.

The J gene is TRBJ1-1, the V gene TRBV5-1; 7 positions agree with TRBD1. Trimming took 4 bases from V and 1 from J; bases not matched to a gene: 7. Germline V CDR1 and CDR2: SGHRS, YFSETQ. The CDR3 runs to 15 residues. The CDR3 sequence: CASSIGQDSNTEAFF. In nucleotides, the CDR3 is TGCGCCAGCAGCATAGGACAGGACTCGAACACTGAAGCTTTCTTT.